Listed here are 25 T cell receptor beta chains from one sample, sequenced in a study of cytomegalovirus exposure and HLA in healthy donors. With 60 Vbeta and 13 Jbeta primers, the PCR was carried out. Profiled with immunoSEQ multiplex PCR; TCRdb holds only in-frame clones, not every one. The sample consists of more than 200,000 clones, roughly 87% of them appearing once. What was sequenced was PBMCs. Every receptor here comes from a man aged 40-50 years in good health and CMV-seropositive.

The chain combines TRBV28 with TRBJ2-3, with 7 bases aligning to TRBD2. Trimming at V came to 6 bases and at J to 9 bases, leaving 18 bases not matched to a gene. CDR3 length: 16 residues. CDR1 and CDR2 from the germline V gene are MDHEN and SYDVKM. CDR3 in amino acids: CASSGIAGRPKETQYF. In DNA form, the CDR3 reads TGTGCCAGCAGCGGTATAGCGGGTCGACCAAAAGAGACGCAGTATTTT.

The V call is TRBV5-5, the J call TRBJ2-5; D is possibly TRBD1 (6 bases). V gave up 1 base and J gave up 1 base, with 17 bases separating them. This CDR3 spans 17 amino acids. CDR1 is SGHKS and CDR2 is YYEKEE in the germline V gene (reference sequence). The CDR3 bases are TGTGCCAGCAGCTTGAGTCCTACGACAGGACCCCAAGAGACCCAGTACTTC. Translation: CASSLSPTTGPQETQYF.

The chain is built from TRBV29-1 and TRBJ2-7; D may be TRBD2 (5 bases). Trimming shortened V by 4 bases and J by 2 bases, and 9 bases separated the two germline ends. Germline V lookup: CDR1 SQVTM, CDR2 ANQGSEA. There are 12 residues in the CDR3. Written as DNA, the CDR3 is TGCAGCGTTGTGGGAGATACCTACGAGCAGTACGTC. This codes for CSVVGDTYEQYV.

J is TRBJ1-5 and V is TRBV19; maybe TRBD1 (5 bases). V was pared by 6 bases and J by 2 bases, with 14 bases between. The CDR3 loop spans 15 amino acids. From germline, CDR1 is LNHDA and CDR2 SQIVND (reference sequence). The CDR3 loop is CASREQVIGNQPQHF. The CDR3 nucleotides read TGTGCCAGTAGGGAACAGGTCATAGGCAATCAGCCCCAGCATTTT.

This rearrangement joins TRBV5-1 to TRBJ2-5, with D unresolved. The CDR3 length is 12 residues. Trimming removed 2 bases at V and 3 bases at J, with 5 bases between. The germline V gene encodes CDR1 SGHRS and CDR2 YFSETQ. The CDR3 DNA sequence: TGCGCCAGCAGCTTCGAGAAAGAGACCCAGTACTTC. Its translation is CASSFEKETQYF. Complete variable domain (other parts from reference TRBV5-1 and TRBJ2-5): KAGVTQTPRYLIKTRGQQVTLSCSPISGHRSVSWYQQTPGQGLQFLFEYFSETQRNKGNFPGRFSGRQFSNSRSEMNVSTLELGDSALYLCASSFEKETQYFGPGTRLLVL.

The chain joins TRBV19 to TRBJ1-4; perhaps TRBD1 as D (6 bases). Germline values: CDR1 LNHDA, CDR2 SQIVND (reference sequence). V lost 5 bases and J 6 bases, leaving 16 bases between the germline ends. The CDR3 has 15 residues. The CDR3 DNA reads TGTGCCAGTAGTGCAAACAGGGCTGGTCATGAAAAACTGTTTTTT. Translation: CASSANRAGHEKLFF. Drawing the rest from reference TRBV19 and TRBJ1-4, the complete variable domain is DGGITQSPKYLFRKEGQNVTLSCEQNLNHDAMYWYRQDPGQGLRLIYYSQIVNDFQKGDIAEGYSVSREKKESFPLTVTSAQKNPTAFYLCASSANRAGHEKLFFGSGTQLSVL.

This rearrangement joins TRBV6-6 to TRBJ1-2; D not resolved. The length of the CDR3 is 12 residues. Deletions cut 8 bases from V and 7 bases from J, with 14 bases between. Germline CDR1 and CDR2: MNHNY and SVGAGI (reference sequence). CDR3 protein: CASRIERFGYTF. The CDR3 DNA follows: TGTGCCAGCCGGATTGAGAGGTTTGGCTACACCTTC.

J is TRBJ2-3 and V is TRBV7-2; 10 bases fit TRBD2. The trim removed 1 base at V and 10 bases at J, leaving 17 bases unmatched. CDR1 and CDR2 (germline): SGHTA, FQGNSA. The CDR3 sequence is 18 residues long. CDR3 sequence: CASSLEPTSGRALLAQYF. CDR3 nucleotide sequence: TGTGCCAGCAGCTTAGAGCCGACTAGCGGGCGGGCCCTCCTGGCGCAGTATTTT.

This sequence joins TRBV9 and TRBJ1-2, with a weak D call TRBD1 (5 bases). CDR3 length equals 15 residues. V was trimmed by 0 bases and J by 4 bases, leaving 13 bases between them. The germline V gene encodes CDR1 SGDLS and CDR2 YYNGEE. The CDR3 sequence: CASSVDAGYTYGYTF. The CDR3 nucleotides are TGTGCCAGCAGCGTAGATGCAGGGTATACCTATGGCTACACCTTC.

A few counts support this clone. V is TRBV27 and J is TRBJ2-3; D possibly corresponds to TRBD1 (8 bases). The ends were cut back, 5 bases at V and 6 bases at J, with 12 bases in the middle. CDR3 length equals 13 residues. The germline V gene has CDR1 MNHEY and CDR2 SMNVEV (reference sequence). In DNA form, the CDR3 reads TGTGCCAGCAGTAAACAGGGGGGGGATACGCAGTATTTT. Translation gives CASSKQGGDTQYF.

V gene TRBV29-1 combines with J gene TRBJ1-2; TRBD1 matches at 8 bases. Per the germline V gene, CDR1 is SQVTM and CDR2 is ANQGSEA. This CDR3 comprises 16 residues. Unmatched junction bases numbered 7, after V lost 1 base and J lost 0 bases. CDR3 coding DNA: TGCAGCGTTGAAGGGCGGGGACAGGCGACTAACTATGGCTACACCTTC. The encoded protein is CSVEGRGQATNYGYTF.

The chain recombines TRBV27 with TRBJ1-1; TRBD1 matches 7 bases. J was trimmed by 2 bases and V by 3 bases; bases with no gene match: 3. The germline V gene has CDR1 MNHEY and CDR2 SMNVEV (reference sequence). This CDR3 comprises 14 residues. CDR3: CASSFGTDNTEAFF. The CDR3 coding sequence is TGTGCCAGCAGTTTTGGGACAGATAACACTGAAGCTTTCTTT.

This chain uses TRBV10-2 with TRBJ2-7, with TRBD2 matching 10 bases. Germline trimming cut 4 bases from V and 6 bases from J; bases unmatched to any gene: 6. CDR1 is WSHSY, CDR2 SAAADI, per germline. The CDR3 totals 14 residues. CDR3 DNA: TGCGCCAGCAGTGTGCTAGCGGGAGAAGGCGAGCAGTACGTC. Residues: CASSVLAGEGEQYV.

This rearrangement joins TRBV4-2 to TRBJ2-1; 7 nucleotides agree with TRBD1. The CDR3 extends over 17 amino acids. CDR1 and CDR2 (germline): LGHNA, YNFKEQ. V shed 4 bases, J shed 8 bases, and the junction held 17 bases outside the gene matches. The CDR3 sequence is CASSLDPATGFGDEQFF. CDR3 nucleotides: TGTGCCAGCAGCCTCGACCCTGCGACAGGGTTCGGCGATGAGCAGTTCTTC.

This rearrangement joins TRBV9 to TRBJ2-7; no reliable D call. Germline CDR1 reads SGDLS; CDR2 reads YYNGEE. V shed 0 bases and J shed 0 bases, with 10 bases lying between them. This CDR3 has 15 residues. CDR3 DNA: TGTGCCAGCAGCGTAGACTACTCCCGCTCCTACGAGCAGTACTTC. As protein: CASSVDYSRSYEQYF. Combining the CDR3 with reference TRBV9 and TRBJ2-7 gives the whole variable domain DSGVTQTPKHLITATGQRVTLRCSPRSGDLSVYWYQQSLDQGLQFLIQYYNGEERAKGNILERFSAQQFPDLHSELNLSSLELGDSALYFCASSVDYSRSYEQYFGPGTRLTVT.

This rearrangement joins TRBV5-1 to TRBJ1-2; TRBD1 matches 8 bases. Looked up from germline, CDR1 is SGHRS and CDR2 is YFSETQ. Trimming removed 4 bases from V and 1 base from J; junction bases left unmatched: 3. This CDR3 is built from 14 residues. The CDR3 bases are TGCGCCAGCAGCCCCGACAGGGGTAACTATGGCTACACCTTC. This encodes CASSPDRGNYGYTF.

The chain is built from TRBV4-1 and TRBJ2-1; the match to TRBD1 covers 8 bases. The CDR3 extends over 17 amino acids. Germline assignment: CDR1 MGHRA and CDR2 YSYEKL. J gave up 8 bases and V 4 bases, and 16 bases lay outside the gene matches. The CDR3: CASSRSFRDRWSHEQFF. The DNA for the CDR3 is TGCGCCAGCAGCCGGTCCTTCCGGGACAGGTGGTCCCATGAGCAGTTCTTC.

The rearrangement joins TRBV2 to TRBJ2-7; TRBD1 aligns across 7 bases. CDR3 length: 13 amino acids. V shed 7 bases, J shed 4 bases, and the junction held 7 bases outside the gene matches. Per germline, CDR1 SNHLY and CDR2 FYNNEI. The CDR3 sequence is CASNRDRNYEQYV. The CDR3 DNA reads as TGTGCCAGCAACAGGGACAGAAATTACGAGCAGTACGTC.

The chain carries TRBV29-1 and TRBJ2-1; 7 bases map to TRBD2. The junction had 15 bases not matched to a gene; V was cut back by 5 bases and J by 5 bases. This CDR3 has 16 residues. Germline CDR1 SQVTM, CDR2 ANQGSEA. Here the CDR3 reads CSVSSGLHGGNNEQFF. CDR3 bases: TGCAGCGTTTCTAGCGGACTACACGGGGGTAACAATGAGCAGTTCTTC.

This chain uses TRBV6-6 with TRBJ2-1, with D perhaps matching TRBD2 (6 bases). The CDR3 totals 15 residues. V was clipped by 2 bases and J by 6 bases, with 14 bases between them. Germline V CDR1 and CDR2: MNHNY, SVGAGI (reference sequence). CDR3 nucleotides: TGTGCCAGCAGTTACAGTCCGGGACTGATCAATGAGCAGTTCTTC. This sequence encodes CASSYSPGLINEQFF.

V and J are TRBV18 and TRBJ2-5, with TRBD2 identical over 9 bases. Germline V gene data show CDR1 as KGHSH and CDR2 as LQKENI. CDR3 size: 17 residues. Trimming removed 0 bases from V and 4 bases from J; junction bases left unmatched: 9. The CDR3 here is CASSPPGSGRSGETQYF. For the CDR3, the DNA is TGTGCCAGCTCACCACCGGGTAGCGGGAGATCGGGAGAGACCCAGTACTTC.

Only a few counts were recorded for this clone. This chain uses TRBV20-1 with TRBJ2-1; D remains unclear. The CDR3 runs 11 residues. V was pared by 7 bases and J by 7 bases, with 11 bases between. Germline values: CDR1 DFQATT, CDR2 SNEGSKA (reference sequence). CDR3 DNA: TGCAGTGGAAGGAGATGGAATGAGCAGTTCTTC. Protein: CSGRRWNEQFF.

The chain has TRBV29-1 and TRBJ2-5; the match to TRBD1 covers 7 bases. The trim removed 6 bases at V and 0 bases at J, leaving 1 base unmatched. The CDR3 totals 12 residues. Germline values: CDR1 SQVTM, CDR2 ANQGSEA. CDR3 DNA sequence: TGCAGCGTCGGGACAGACCAAGAGACCCAGTACTTC. Translated: CSVGTDQETQYF.

The chain combines TRBV9 with TRBJ2-5, with TRBD2 matching 14 bases. V lost 4 bases to trimming and J lost 5 bases; unmatched junction nucleotides: 10. Germline V gene data show CDR1 as SGDLS and CDR2 as YYNGEE. CDR3 length: 17 residues. The CDR3, as DNA: TGTGCCAGCAGCCCCGGAGGGGGACTAGCGGGAGTCGAGACCCAGTACTTC. This codes for CASSPGGGLAGVETQYF.

This clone was detected once. The rearrangement uses TRBV5-1 and TRBJ2-1; D is possibly TRBD1 (5 bases). V was shortened by 0 bases and J by 2 bases, with 9 bases between the two germline ends. Germline CDR1 and CDR2: SGHRS and YFSETQ. The CDR3 is 15 residues long. The chain's CDR3 is CASSLEPGPYNEQFF. The CDR3 DNA follows: TGCGCCAGCAGCTTGGAACCAGGGCCCTACAATGAGCAGTTCTTC.